Following are 15 T cell receptor beta chains from one sample sequenced in a study of T cell changes during pregnancy in multiple sclerosis. Using immunoSEQ multiplex PCR, the repertoire was profiled, and TCRdb retains in-frame clones only, with some absent. The sample carries tens of thousands of clones, 85% to 95% recorded once. The sample consisted of CD4+ T cells from peripheral blood mononuclear cells, taken after pregnancy. The receptors were sampled from a female donor with multiple sclerosis, enrolled in a pregnancy study.

The chain couples TRBV5-4 to TRBJ1-2; TRBD1 aligns across 7 bases. The V segment lost 0 bases and the J segment 3 bases; nucleotides outside the gene matches: 5. Germline lookup yields CDR1 SGHNT and CDR2 YYREEE (reference sequence). CDR3 length equals 15 residues. The CDR3 is CASSLAPGTDYGYTF. The CDR3 bases are TGTGCCAGCAGCTTGGCCCCCGGGACAGACTATGGCTACACCTTC.

CDR3 protein: CASSILAGALYNEQFF. In DNA, the CDR3 is TGTGCCAGTAGTATCCTAGCGGGGGCCCTCTACAATGAGCAGTTCTTC. The chain couples TRBV19 to TRBJ2-1; 10 bases align to TRBD2. Trimming took 3 bases from V and 3 from J; bases not matched to a gene: 5. Germline V gives CDR1 LNHDA, CDR2 SQIVND (reference sequence). This CDR3 is built from 16 residues.

The chain uses TRBV6-5 and TRBJ1-1; the match to TRBD1 covers 12 bases. CDR1 is MNHEY and CDR2 is SVGAGI in the germline V gene. V shed 0 bases, J shed 11 bases, and the junction held 4 bases outside the gene matches. The length of the CDR3 is 14 residues. In DNA, the CDR3 is TGTGCCAGCAGTTACTCTAGGGACAGGGGGCGGGCTTTCTTT. It specifies CASSYSRDRGRAFF.

The chain couples TRBV7-2 to TRBJ1-2; 7 nucleotides align to TRBD1. Trimming at V came to 4 bases and at J to 8 bases, leaving 10 bases not matched to a gene. The length of the CDR3 is 14 residues. The germline CDR1 and CDR2 sequences are SGHTA and FQGNSA. The CDR3 DNA follows: TGTGCCAGCAGCTCACCAGGACAGGACCTAGGCTACACCTTC. It specifies CASSSPGQDLGYTF.

V usage is TRBV4-1 and J usage is TRBJ2-7, with D possibly TRBD2 on 5 matching bases. CDR1 and CDR2 from the germline V gene are MGHRA and YSYEKL. Deletions cut 3 bases from V and 2 bases from J, with 17 bases between. There are 16 residues in the CDR3. DNA of the CDR3: TGCGCCAGCAGCCATGAGATCAGCGGCCTCACCTACGAGCAGTACTTC. It is translated as CASSHEISGLTYEQYF.

V usage is TRBV7-9 and J usage is TRBJ1-1; TRBD1 matches 10 bases. V shed 3 bases, J shed 7 bases, and the junction held 17 bases outside the gene matches. The CDR3 contains 18 residues. Germline V CDR1 and CDR2: SEHNR, FQNEAQ (reference sequence). CDR3 region: CASSLLGQGNPGFGEAFF. Written as DNA, the CDR3 is TGTGCCAGCAGCTTGCTGGGACAGGGGAATCCCGGGTTCGGTGAAGCTTTCTTT.

V and J are TRBV9 and TRBJ1-6; D possibly corresponds to TRBD1 (5 bases). CDR1 is SGDLS and CDR2 is YYNGEE in the germline V gene. CDR3 length: 16 amino acids. Trimming left V 4 bases short and J 5 bases short, with 16 bases between. The CDR3 nucleotides are TGTGCCAGCAGCTCGCCGGCAGGGAACGATAATTCACCCCTCCACTTT. Protein sequence: CASSSPAGNDNSPLHF.

The CDR3 coding sequence is TGCGCCAGCAGCCACCGGACGGGGGGCTCAACTAATGAAAAACTGTTTTTT. Translated, it gives CASSHRTGGSTNEKLFF. V gene TRBV5-1 combines with J gene TRBJ1-4; TRBD1 might be the D (6 bases). V gave up 4 bases and J gave up 0 bases, with 16 bases separating them. Germline CDR1 and CDR2: SGHRS and YFSETQ. The CDR3 spans 17 residues.

The chain uses TRBV15 and TRBJ1-6; D not resolved. CDR3 size: 12 residues. Trimming pared 3 bases from V and 14 bases from J, leaving 11 bases between. The germline gives CDR1 LNHNV, CDR2 YYDKDF (reference sequence). The CDR3 here is CATSSSTQTLHF. The CDR3 bases are TGTGCCACCAGCAGTTCGACTCAGACCCTCCACTTT.

The chain uses TRBV7-9 and TRBJ1-1, with D possibly TRBD1 on 6 matching bases. V gave up 0 bases and J gave up 5 bases, with 16 bases separating them. The CDR3 runs to 16 residues. Germline CDR1 reads SEHNR; CDR2 reads FQNEAQ (reference sequence). CDR3 in DNA: TGTGCCAGCAGCTTAGCTATAGGTAGGGGGGGGACTGAAGCTTTCTTT. It is translated as CASSLAIGRGGTEAFF.

This clone was observed a single time. This rearrangement joins TRBV5-4 to TRBJ2-1; D is unresolved. The germline V and J ends were trimmed by 4 bases and 2 bases, with 10 bases remaining between them. This CDR3 comprises 14 residues. Germline V CDR1 and CDR2: SGHNT, YYREEE (reference sequence). The CDR3 bases are TGTGCCAGCAGCCCACGCGGCACCTACAATGAGCAGTTCTTC. Translated, it gives CASSPRGTYNEQFF.

This chain connects TRBV18 to TRBJ2-3; 13 bases map to TRBD2. Germline CDR1 KGHSH, CDR2 LQKENI. The V gene end was trimmed by 9 bases and the J gene end by 2 bases; junction bases not matched to a gene: 14. The CDR3 extends over 18 amino acids. The CDR3 is CASNTRLGLAGHTDTQYF. The CDR3 DNA reads TGTGCCAGTAACACCCGCCTGGGACTAGCGGGGCACACAGATACGCAGTATTTT.

The CDR3 here is CSAAGETQYF. In DNA form, the CDR3 reads TGCAGTGCTGCGGGGGAAACGCAGTATTTT. The chain is built from TRBV20-1 and TRBJ2-3; TRBD2 matches at 7 bases. Germline CDR1 DFQATT, CDR2 SNEGSKA (reference sequence). This CDR3 contains 10 residues. V lost 5 bases to trimming and J lost 9 bases; unmatched junction nucleotides: 2.

The chain couples TRBV2 to TRBJ2-7; D remains ambiguous. Germline-derived CDR1 and CDR2 are SNHLY and FYNNEI. The CDR3 consists of 11 residues. Trimming stripped 3 bases from V and 9 bases from J, with 9 bases between. CDR3 nucleotides: TGTGCCAGCAGTGAGGCCCCCTCGCAGTACTTC. This gives the protein CASSEAPSQYF.

This sequence joins TRBV11-2 and TRBJ2-3; tentatively, D is TRBD2 (5 bases). Trimming shortened V by 9 bases and J by 2 bases, and 15 bases separated the two germline ends. Germline CDR1 is SGHAT and CDR2 is FQNNGV. The CDR3 contains 14 residues. The CDR3 protein is CASMWTRTTDTQYF. The CDR3 DNA is TGTGCCAGTATGTGGACTCGAACCACAGATACGCAGTATTTT.